Reported below is one T cell receptor beta chain. In the authors' workflow: Reference gene primer amplification yielded estimated nucleated cell counts. Profiling relied on immunoSEQ multiplex PCR, and the TCRdb table lists in-frame clones only, not all of them. Clonal size and the V and J genes are those of that table, whereas D and trimming came from the DNA. The sample holds some 530,000 clones, approximately 83% seen once. This sample was included in a study of blood T cell repertoires in COVID-19. Sequencing was done on a sample of peripheral blood. This TCR derives from a human donor in a cohort sampled during active COVID-19.

This chain's CDR3 is CASSSSQGRRGSYGYTF. The CDR3 DNA reads as TGTGCCAGCAGTTCCTCACAGGGGCGGAGGGGGTCCTATGGCTACACCTTC. The chain is built from TRBV27 and TRBJ1-2; 7 bases match TRBD1. This CDR3 comprises 17 residues. Looked up from germline, CDR1 is MNHEY and CDR2 is SMNVEV (reference sequence). V trimming: 4 bases; J trimming: 4 bases; junction bases outside the gene matches: 15.